This T cell receptor beta chain was recovered during a study of T cell clonality in common variable immunodeficiency. This clone was counted only a few times. This may come from a read error, since a much larger clone is one base off. From the germline J gene comes the end of the CDR3, since the read stops 3 residues before it. TCRdb's table, derived via immunoSEQ multiplex PCR, lists solely in-frame clones and lacks some. Altogether about 52,000 clones were found in the sample, and no singletons occur. The CDR3 contains 15 residues. The germline CDR1 and CDR2 sequences are KGHSH and LQKENI. Sequencing was done on a sample of peripheral blood mononuclear cells. The gene calls are TRBV18 and TRBJ2-2, with D perhaps TRBD2 (5 bases). This receptor was identified in a person between 18 and 75 years old in good health. The DNA read from the CDR3 is TGTGCCAGCTCACCTCGCGGACTGGGCGATGAAAAG. Protein product: CASSPRGLGDEK. The whole CDR3 sequence reads CASSPRGLGDEKLFF.